What follows are 18 T cell receptor beta chains derived from one specimen sequenced in a study of T cell responses to AZD1222 COVID-19 vaccine. This table comes from immunoSEQ multiplex PCR, and its TCRdb copy is limited to in-frame clones, with some not included. The sample holds 190,000 or so clones; roughly 92% are singletons and the top ten take 1%. This material consisted of peripheral blood, taken 28 days after the second AZD1222 dose. The receptors come from an adult who received the AZD1222 COVID-19 vaccine.

The J gene is TRBJ1-2, the V gene TRBV14; TRBD1 matches 11 bases. This CDR3 is 16 amino acids long. Germline loops: CDR1 SGHDN, CDR2 FVKESK. The trim removed 7 bases at V and 5 bases at J, leaving 12 bases unmatched. CDR3 sequence (DNA): TGTGCCAGCAACCGGACAGGGGGCGCCGGAGTATATGGCTACACCTTC. Amino acid sequence: CASNRTGGAGVYGYTF.

Concerning this clone: This CDR3 is also generated by other DNA sequences in the sample. The chain combines TRBV7-9 with TRBJ1-5; tentative D call: TRBD1 (6 bases). V was pared by 6 bases and J by 4 bases, with 7 bases between. This CDR3 has 12 residues. Germline CDR1 is SEHNR and CDR2 is FQNEAQ (reference sequence). In nucleotides, the CDR3 is TGTGCCAGCAGAAGGGGGAATCAGCCCCAGCATTTT. Residues: CASRRGNQPQHF.

This CDR3 reads CASSLDREGNTIYF. As DNA, the CDR3 is TGTGCCAGCAGTCTCGACAGGGAGGGAAACACCATATATTTT. The V and J genes are TRBV28 and TRBJ1-3; 7 positions agree with TRBD1. CDR1 is MDHEN and CDR2 is SYDVKM in the germline V gene. This CDR3 has 14 residues. Trimming took 5 bases from V and 4 from J; bases not matched to a gene: 5.

The CDR3 loop is CASGFSRATDTQYF. The CDR3 nucleotides read TGTGCTAGTGGTTTTTCCAGAGCCACAGATACGCAGTATTTT. The chain carries TRBV12-5 and TRBJ2-3; D remains ambiguous. Germline V lookup: CDR1 LGHNT, CDR2 FRNRAP. The CDR3 extends over 14 amino acids. Between the trimmed V and J ends, which lost 3 bases and 2 bases, there was a span of 9 bases.

A single count supports this clone. The rearrangement uses TRBV5-1 and TRBJ2-2; D is ambiguous. Germline CDR1 and CDR2: SGHRS and YFSETQ. CDR3 size: 15 residues. Trimming cost V 0 bases and J 6 bases, with 12 bases left between them. CDR3: CASSLGLGGSGELFF. CDR3 DNA sequence: TGCGCCAGCAGCTTGGGCTTAGGTGGATCCGGGGAGCTGTTTTTT. The variable domain in full, with the rest retrieved from reference TRBV5-1 and TRBJ2-2, is KAGVTQTPRYLIKTRGQQVTLSCSPISGHRSVSWYQQTPGQGLQFLFEYFSETQRNKGNFPGRFSGRQFSNSRSEMNVSTLELGDSALYLCASSLGLGGSGELFFGEGSRLTVL.

The CDR3 DNA follows: TGTGCCAGCAGTGAAAGGTGGGGGGGCAATCAGCCCCAGCATTTT. As protein: CASSERWGGNQPQHF. V usage is TRBV6-1 and J usage is TRBJ1-5; possible D gene TRBD1, 5 bases. CDR1 is MNHNS, CDR2 SASEGT, per germline. The CDR3 runs to 15 residues. Between the trimmed V and J ends, which lost 2 bases and 2 bases, there was a span of 10 bases.

This rearrangement joins TRBV6-6 to TRBJ1-2; 9 bases match TRBD1. The CDR3 has 15 residues. CDR1 is MNHNY, CDR2 SVGAGI, per germline (reference sequence). V lost 5 bases and J lost 4; bases outside the gene matches: 8. The CDR3 reads CASSKGDRAFYGYTF. DNA of the CDR3: TGTGCCAGCAGTAAGGGGGACAGGGCCTTCTATGGCTACACCTTC.

The V call is TRBV6-5, the J call TRBJ2-7, with D possibly TRBD1 on 6 matching bases. In germline, CDR1 is MNHEY, CDR2 SVGAGI. The CDR3 sequence is 14 residues long. Trimming pared 2 bases from V and 3 bases from J, leaving 11 bases between. The CDR3 region is CASSYPGQDYEQYF. DNA of the CDR3: TGTGCCAGCAGTTACCCGGGACAAGACTACGAGCAGTACTTC.

The V call is TRBV18, the J call TRBJ1-6, with 9 positions matching TRBD1. CDR3 size: 14 residues. The V gene's germline CDR1 is KGHSH and CDR2 LQKENI. Losses at the gene ends were 5 bases for V and 9 bases for J; bases not matched to a gene: 5. The CDR3 region has the DNA TGTGCCAGCTCAGATGGACAGGGGATTTCACCCCTCCACTTT. This sequence encodes CASSDGQGISPLHF.

The V and J genes are TRBV7-3 and TRBJ2-3; 11 nucleotides line up with TRBD2. Germline-derived CDR1 and CDR2 are SGHTA and FQGTGA. With 3 bases clipped from V and 1 base from J, the junction kept 0 bases outside the gene matches. The CDR3 runs to 15 residues. DNA for the CDR3: TGTGCCAGCAGCTTTAGCGGGGGGGGCACAGATACGCAGTATTTT. Its protein product is CASSFSGGGTDTQYF.

V is TRBV6-5 and J is TRBJ1-1; unclear D gene. CDR3 length: 16 residues. Germline loops: CDR1 MNHEY, CDR2 SVGAGI. Trimming left V 2 bases short and J 6 bases short, with 19 bases between. The DNA of the CDR3 is TGTGCCAGCAGTTACATTATGAGACCTCAGACGGCTGAAGCTTTCTTT. It yields the protein CASSYIMRPQTAEAFF.

This clone was seen just once. This chain connects TRBV6-5 to TRBJ1-1; D remains ambiguous. Trimming stripped 0 bases from V and 8 bases from J, with 16 bases between. Germline CDR1 reads MNHEY; CDR2 reads SVGAGI. This CDR3 has 15 residues. The DNA for the CDR3 is TGTGCCAGCAGTTACTCGACCCCCCTATATGAGGAAGCTTTCTTT. The encoded protein is CASSYSTPLYEEAFF.

The gene calls are TRBV12-3 or TRBV12-4 and TRBJ1-4; unclear D gene. The V and J ends lost 2 bases and 8 bases respectively, with 9 bases between them. The CDR3 runs 13 residues. CDR3 loop: CASSLRSREKLFF. CDR3 coding DNA: TGTGCCAGCAGTTTACGATCAAGGGAAAAACTGTTTTTT.

The J gene is TRBJ1-5, the V gene TRBV27; possibly TRBD1 for D (5 bases). Deletions cut 0 bases from V and 8 bases from J, with 14 bases between. Germline V CDR1 and CDR2: MNHEY, SMNVEV (reference sequence). The CDR3 spans 15 residues. CDR3 nucleotide sequence: TGTGCCAGCAGTTTATCTTCCCCAGGGTGGGAGCCCCAGCATTTT. Translating it yields CASSLSSPGWEPQHF.

This clone was seen a single time. The rearrangement links TRBV27 to TRBJ2-3; 8 nucleotides align to TRBD2. Germline V CDR1 and CDR2: MNHEY, SMNVEV (reference sequence). The CDR3 runs 15 residues. With 5 bases clipped from V and 6 bases from J, the junction kept 10 bases outside the gene matches. In DNA, the CDR3 is TGTGCCAGCAGTGCAAGGCCAACGGGGGGGGATACGCAGTATTTT. This translates into CASSARPTGGDTQYF.

This rearrangement joins TRBV4-2 to TRBJ1-2; D is perhaps TRBD1 (5 bases). V was trimmed by 0 bases and J by 6 bases, leaving 14 bases between them. Per the germline V gene, CDR1 is LGHNA and CDR2 is YNFKEQ. CDR3 size: 15 residues. The CDR3 coding sequence is TGTGCCAGCAGCCAAGATGTTAGGGGCCTGGATGGCTACACCTTC. Translating gives CASSQDVRGLDGYTF.

The rearrangement joins TRBV2 to TRBJ2-5; D gene ambiguous. The CDR3 consists of 12 residues. CDR1 is SNHLY and CDR2 is FYNNEI in the germline V gene. The V gene lost 7 bases and the J gene lost 5 bases, with 11 bases spanning the gap. The CDR3 protein is CASMGKRETQYF. CDR3 bases: TGTGCCAGCATGGGGAAGAGGGAGACCCAGTACTTC.

The count of this clone is one. V is TRBV3-1 (or the pseudogene TRBV3-2) and J is TRBJ2-7, with D perhaps given as TRBD1 or TRBD2 (7 bases each). CDR1 LGHDT and CDR2 YNNKEL come from the germline V gene (reference sequence). The CDR3 has 14 amino acids. V gave up 3 bases and J gave up 7 bases, with 16 bases separating them. CDR3 bases: TGTGCCAGCAGCCACACAGGGGCCGGGGGGGAGCAGTACTTC. The encoded protein is CASSHTGAGGEQYF.